A selection of T cell receptor beta chains follows, all from one sample in a study of neoadjuvant nivolumab and ipilimumab in lung cancer. TCRdb's table, derived via immunoSEQ multiplex PCR, lists solely in-frame clones and lacks some. The table has around 5,000 clones, about 73% seen once. The specimen comprised tumor tissue, sampled after neoadjuvant nivolumab, alone or with ipilimumab, at or shortly before surgery. The origin of the receptors is an adult with non-small cell lung cancer. Both conserved end residues are part of each CDR3. The D gene is left open where the match is weak. The size of a clone is reported for some rows only, either as once, few or many, or as a class for expanded clones.

DNA,CDR3,V,J,length,size,D
TGTGCCAGCAGCTTGGCCCTGACAGGGACCGGCTACACCTTC,CASSLALTGTGYTF,TRBV5-4,TRBJ1-2,14,-,TRBD1
TGTGCCAGCAGCTTCGACAGGGGGCGAGAGAATGAGCAGTTCTTC,CASSFDRGRENEQFF,TRBV7-9,TRBJ2-1,15,-,TRBD1
TGTGCCAGCTCCCCAGGGGGCAGGGGGCGTAATCAGCCCCAGCATTTT,CASSPGGRGRNQPQHF,TRBV25-1,TRBJ1-5,16,-,TRBD1
TGTGCCAGCAGCTTTAGGAAGACTGGAAACACCATATATTTT,CASSFRKTGNTIYF,TRBV5-6,TRBJ1-3,14,-,-
TGCGCCAGCACCCGAGGGGTGGACCGCCTCACAGATACGCAGTATTTT,CASTRGVDRLTDTQYF,TRBV10-2,TRBJ2-3,16,-,-
TGTGCCAGCTCACCTGGACAGGGTCACGGCTACACCTTC,CASSPGQGHGYTF,TRBV18,TRBJ1-2,13,-,TRBD1
TGCGCCAGCAGCCGCGATCTAGGGGGCAGAGATACGCAGTATTTT,CASSRDLGGRDTQYF,TRBV4-3,TRBJ2-3,15,-,TRBD1
TGTGCCAGCAGTAAGGGAATTTTGAACAATTCACCCCTCCACTTT,CASSKGILNNSPLHF,TRBV6-5,TRBJ1-6,15,-,-
TGTGCCAGTAGTATTATGGGGGAGGGCAATCAGCCCCAGCATTTT,CASSIMGEGNQPQHF,TRBV19,TRBJ1-5,15,-,-
TGTGCCAGCAGCGGGCCGCTTCGGGACAGGGGTTCTGGGGAGCTGTTTTTT,CASSGPLRDRGSGELFF,TRBV2,TRBJ2-2,17,-,TRBD1
TGTGCCAGCAGTTTAAACTTGGGGGACTCCTACAATGAGCAGTTCTTC,CASSLNLGDSYNEQFF,TRBV27,TRBJ2-1,16,once,-
TGTGCCAGCAGCTTAACGGCGGCGGGGGATGTGGAGCAGTACTTC,CASSLTAAGDVEQYF,TRBV11-2,TRBJ2-7,15,-,TRBD2
TGTGCCACCAGCAGAGATCGGCGTCTGGTGGGCACCGGGGAGCTGTTTTTT,CATSRDRRLVGTGELFF,TRBV15,TRBJ2-2,17,-,-
TGCGCCAGCAGCTGGGGACAGGGGGGTACCGGGGAGCTGTTTTTT,CASSWGQGGTGELFF,TRBV5-1,TRBJ2-2,15,-,TRBD1
TGTGCCAGCAGCCCTCGGGGGGGGGATAGGCCCGGGGAGCTGTTTTTT,CASSPRGGDRPGELFF,TRBV2,TRBJ2-2,16,-,TRBD2
TGTGCCAGCAGTGAATGGGGGTATGAGCAGTTCTTC,CASSEWGYEQFF,TRBV6-1,TRBJ2-1,12,-,-
TGTGCCAGCAGCTTCCCAGGGGATATCTATGGCTACACCTTC,CASSFPGDIYGYTF,TRBV5-4,TRBJ1-2,14,-,-
TGTGCCAGCAGCTACACAGTGGTTGTAGGCGGCTACACCTTC,CASSYTVVVGGYTF,TRBV7-9,TRBJ1-2,14,-,-
TGCGCCAGCAGTGGGGCCTCAAATCAGCCCCAGCATTTT,CASSGASNQPQHF,TRBV10-2,TRBJ1-5,13,few,-
TGTGCCACCAGCAGAGACTATCAGCCCCAGCATTTT,CATSRDYQPQHF,TRBV15,TRBJ1-5,12,-,-
TGCGCCAGCAGGGGGACAGGGGATCAGCCCCAGCATTTT,CASRGTGDQPQHF,TRBV10-2,TRBJ1-5,13,-,TRBD1
TGTGCCAGCAGCGTGGACAGAAAGAACACTGAAGCTTTCTTT,CASSVDRKNTEAFF,TRBV5-4,TRBJ1-1,14,few,-
TGTGCCACCAGCGTCAGCGGGGGGAACACCGGGGAGCTGTTTTTT,CATSVSGGNTGELFF,TRBV15,TRBJ2-2,15,-,TRBD2
TGTGCCAGCAGCTTCGGGGGGCCTCGAGAGACCCAGTACTTC,CASSFGGPRETQYF,TRBV5-4,TRBJ2-5,14,-,-
TGCGCCAGCAGCCAAGGACAGGGCTTCTCTGGAAACACCATATATTTT,CASSQGQGFSGNTIYF,TRBV4-3,TRBJ1-3,16,-,TRBD1
TGTGCCAGCAGATCACAGGGGTTAGGGAGGAACACTGAAGCTTTCTTT,CASRSQGLGRNTEAFF,TRBV28,TRBJ1-1,16,-,TRBD1
TGCGCCAGCAGTTCACACCTCGGACAGGCCCAAGAGACCCAGTACTTC,CASSSHLGQAQETQYF,TRBV10-2,TRBJ2-5,16,-,TRBD1
TGTGCCAGCTCACCACCGGCACAGACGGGCTACACCTTC,CASSPPAQTGYTF,TRBV18,TRBJ1-2,13,few,-
TGCGCCAGCAGCCAAGGTTGGCAACTGTTTTTT,CASSQGWQLFF,TRBV4-1,TRBJ2-2,11,once,-
TGTGCCAGCAGCCAACAAGCTAACACTGAAGCTTTCTTT,CASSQQANTEAFF,TRBV14,TRBJ1-1,13,-,-
TGTGCCAGCAGCCAGGGACAGGGGATAAACACTGAAGCTTTCTTT,CASSQGQGINTEAFF,TRBV27,TRBJ1-1,15,-,TRBD1
TGTGCCAGCTCACCACCTAGCCAAGAGACCCAGTACTTC,CASSPPSQETQYF,TRBV18,TRBJ2-5,13,-,-
TGTGCCAGCAGAGGGGGGTTCGGAAGCAAAAACATTCAGTACTTC,CASRGGFGSKNIQYF,TRBV28,TRBJ2-4,15,-,-
TGTGCCAGCAGCTTCGGTCCAGCCGCCCTCCACTTT,CASSFGPAALHF,TRBV7-2,TRBJ1-6,12,few,-
TGTGCCAGCAGTCCTACAGGGATTAATTCACCCCTCCACTTT,CASSPTGINSPLHF,TRBV28,TRBJ1-6,14,large,-
TGTGCCAGCAGTGAATGGGGCAGAGACTACAATGAGCAGTTCTTC,CASSEWGRDYNEQFF,TRBV6-1,TRBJ2-1,15,-,-
TGTGCCAGCCGTCCTGCAGTCAGTGAAAAGACCCAGTACTTC,CASRPAVSEKTQYF,TRBV18,TRBJ2-5,14,-,-
TGTGCCAGTAGCTTACTCTATGGCTACACCTTC,CASSLLYGYTF,TRBV19,TRBJ1-2,11,-,-
TGTGCCAGCAGCCGTGACGCAGGGGGGAAAGAGACCCAGTACTTC,CASSRDAGGKETQYF,TRBV5-5,TRBJ2-5,15,-,-
TGCAGCGTTGAATGGAACTATGGCTACACCTTC,CSVEWNYGYTF,TRBV29-1,TRBJ1-2,11,-,-
TGTGCCAGCAGCTTAATCCTCCTCGGGGGATCACCCCTCCACTTT,CASSLILLGGSPLHF,TRBV11-2,TRBJ1-6,15,-,-
TGTGCCAGCAGTTACTCTTTGGAGGGCACCCTCCACTTT,CASSYSLEGTLHF,TRBV6-5,TRBJ1-6,13,-,-
TGTGCCAGCAAGCTTACCATCGGACAGGACCAGTTCACCCTCCACTTT,CASKLTIGQDQFTLHF,TRBV11-2,TRBJ1-6,16,-,TRBD1